Below are 26 T cell receptor beta chains sequenced from a single sample in a study of T cell repertoires in cytomegalovirus infection. TCRdb reprocessed the reads via MiXCR and lists one record per CDR3 protein. The sample gives hundreds of thousands of distinct CDR3 sequences, about 10% of which show up once; 10% to 13% is in the top ten. Material for sequencing was PBMCs. Every receptor here comes from a human donor in good health (CMV status not recorded). Some clones in this sample may be carry-over from other donors' samples.

Many counts were recorded for this clonotype. V usage is TRBV7-6 and J usage is TRBJ2-3; unclear D gene. The CDR3 loop spans 12 amino acids. V dropped 5 bases and J dropped 2 bases, with 5 bases sitting between them. Germline V CDR1 and CDR2: SGHVS, FNYEAQ. CDR3 DNA: TGTGCCAGCAGCCCCCACACAGATACGCAGTATTTT. Protein: CASSPHTDTQYF.

This clonotype has at least ten counts. The chain employs TRBV6-5 and TRBJ1-1, with D perhaps matching TRBD1 (6 bases). With 6 bases removed from V and 5 bases from J, the gap between germline ends came to 13 bases. The germline V gene has CDR1 MNHEY and CDR2 SVGAGI. This CDR3 region has 13 residues. The CDR3 DNA sequence: TGTGCCAGCAGAAAACAGGGTCGAACTGAAGCTTTCTTT. As protein: CASRKQGRTEAFF.

The table lists this clonotype with a few counts. The chain is built from TRBV18 and TRBJ2-5, with a tentative D call TRBD1 (6 bases). This CDR3 has 17 amino acids. Germline CDR1 reads KGHSH; CDR2 reads LQKENI. Deletions cut 0 bases from V and 1 base from J, with 15 bases between. The CDR3 nucleotides are TGTGCCAGCTCACCACCAGGGCCCAGGGGCGGCCAAGAGACCCAGTACTTC. It encodes CASSPPGPRGGQETQYF. Complete variable domain (other parts from reference TRBV18 and TRBJ2-5): NAGVMQNPRHLVRRRGQEARLRCSPMKGHSHVYWYRQLPEEGLKFMVYLQKENIIDESGMPKERFSAEFPKEGPSILRIQQVVRGDSAAYFCASSPPGPRGGQETQYFGPGTRLLVL.

This chain links TRBV12-3 or TRBV12-4 with TRBJ1-4; D gene ambiguous. Trimming cost V 6 bases and J 5 bases, with 16 bases left between them. This CDR3 is built from 15 residues. In nucleotides, the CDR3 is TGTGCCAGCAGCCCTCATCGGGGAGCAAATGAAAAACTGTTTTTT. Protein: CASSPHRGANEKLFF.

This clonotype was found a few times. V is TRBV5-4 and J is TRBJ2-5, with 7 bases matching TRBD1. This CDR3 contains 15 residues. The V and J ends lost 3 bases and 1 base, in that order; junction bases with no gene match: 6. Germline CDR1 reads SGHNT; CDR2 reads YYREEE (reference sequence). The CDR3 DNA follows: TGTGCCAGCAGCTCCAAGACAGGGATCCAAGAGACCCAGTACTTC. This sequence encodes CASSSKTGIQETQYF.

A few counts support this clonotype. The rearrangement links TRBV28 to TRBJ2-5, with D tentatively TRBD1 (6 bases). The V gene lost 4 bases and the J gene lost 1 base, with 10 bases spanning the gap. CDR3 length equals 14 residues. Germline CDR1 reads MDHEN; CDR2 reads SYDVKM. CDR3 DNA: TGTGCCAGCAGTTGGTTAGGGGGCCAAGAGACCCAGTACTTC. Translation: CASSWLGGQETQYF.

J is TRBJ2-5 and V is TRBV11-2; the D is unclear. The CDR3 totals 18 residues. Germline lookup yields CDR1 SGHAT and CDR2 FQNNGV. Trimming removed 5 bases from V and 5 bases from J, with 27 bases in between. CDR3 DNA sequence: TGTGCCAGCAGCCAGCTTCCGGGCACCGAGGACCTTGGGGAGACCCAGTACTTC. It is translated as CASSQLPGTEDLGETQYF. Full variable domain (missing parts from reference TRBV11-2 and TRBJ2-5): EAGVAQSPRYKIIEKRQSVAFWCNPISGHATLYWYQQILGQGPKLLIQFQNNGVVDDSQLPKDRFSAERLKGVDSTLKIQPAKLEDSAVYLCASSQLPGTEDLGETQYFGPGTRLLVL.

V usage is TRBV7-3 and J usage is TRBJ1-1; 12 bases line up with TRBD1. V was pared by 5 bases and J by 4 bases, with 11 bases of the junction left unmatched. CDR1 and CDR2 (germline): SGHTA, FQGTGA. The CDR3 runs to 17 residues. CDR3 sequence reads: CASSRPGTGGGGTEAFF. DNA for the CDR3: TGTGCCAGCAGCCGCCCTGGGACAGGGGGCGGTGGCACTGAAGCTTTCTTT.

The rearrangement uses TRBV20-1 and TRBJ2-7, with 7 positions matching TRBD2. Germline assignment: CDR1 DFQATT and CDR2 SNEGSKA (reference sequence). The CDR3 spans 14 residues. The V gene end was trimmed by 5 bases and the J gene end by 2 bases; junction bases not matched to a gene: 9. In DNA, the CDR3 is TGCAGTGCTGACCAGACGGGAGGAACCTACGAGCAGTACTTC. Amino acid sequence: CSADQTGGTYEQYF.

The chain joins TRBV6-2 or TRBV6-3 to TRBJ1-2; the match to TRBD1 covers 11 bases. CDR3 length: 17 residues. Germline assignment: CDR1 MNHEY and CDR2 SVGEGT. Germline trimming cut 9 bases from V and 0 bases from J; bases unmatched to any gene: 12. For the CDR3, the DNA is TGTGCCAGTTCCCGGGACAGGGGGACTCAAACTAACTATGGCTACACCTTC. Its translation: CASSRDRGTQTNYGYTF.

The gene calls are TRBV6-1 and TRBJ2-2, with 9 bases lining up with TRBD2. The CDR3 has 19 amino acids. Germline loops: CDR1 MNHNS, CDR2 SASEGT. V trimming: 1 base; J trimming: 0 bases; junction bases outside the gene matches: 9. CDR3 sequence reads: CASSEGPSGRPANTGELFF. CDR3 sequence (DNA): TGTGCCAGCAGTGAAGGCCCCAGCGGGAGGCCAGCGAACACCGGGGAGCTGTTTTTT.

The chain employs TRBV28 and TRBJ1-2, with TRBD1 as a possible D gene (5 bases). V shed 7 bases and J shed 4 bases, with 16 bases lying between them. Per the germline V gene, CDR1 is MDHEN and CDR2 is SYDVKM. The CDR3 is 14 amino acids. The CDR3 nucleotides read TGTGCCAGCAACAACCCGGGACTCATCTATGGCTACACCTTC. Its protein is CASNNPGLIYGYTF.

Ten or more counts support this clonotype. The V call is TRBV5-1, the J call TRBJ2-2; tentative D call: TRBD2 (5 bases). Trimming pared 4 bases from V and 1 base from J, leaving 8 bases between. Germline V gene lookup returns CDR1 SGHRS and CDR2 YFSETQ. This CDR3 is 14 amino acids long. This CDR3 reads CASSRGENTGELFF. The CDR3 DNA follows: TGCGCCAGCAGCCGGGGAGAGAACACCGGGGAGCTGTTTTTT.

The V gene is TRBV6-6, the J gene TRBJ2-7; no clear D gene. This CDR3 is 15 amino acids long. V shed 6 bases and J shed 0 bases, with 15 bases lying between them. Germline CDR1 and CDR2: MNHNY and SVGAGI (reference sequence). CDR3 bases: TGTGCCAGCAGACAGACATATGCGAGCTCCTACGAGCAGTACTTC. This gives the protein CASRQTYASSYEQYF.

In this sample, this clonotype turned up many times. The V call is TRBV7-9, the J call TRBJ2-1; D possibly corresponds to TRBD2 (6 bases). Germline values: CDR1 SEHNR, CDR2 FQNEAQ (reference sequence). The CDR3 runs 15 residues. The V gene lost 3 bases and the J gene lost 10 bases, with 19 bases spanning the gap. CDR3: CASSLELEAGSEQFF. CDR3 nucleotide sequence: TGTGCCAGCAGCTTGGAGTTGGAGGCGGGAAGCGAGCAGTTCTTC.

This clonotype was observed many times. The CDR3 DNA reads TGTGCCAGCAGCCTCTCGACAGGGGTCAACGAGCAGTACTTC. It translates to CASSLSTGVNEQYF. The rearrangement joins TRBV7-2 to TRBJ2-7; 8 nucleotides match TRBD1. The CDR3 consists of 14 residues. With 5 bases clipped from V and 5 bases from J, the junction kept 8 bases outside the gene matches. Germline V gene sequence: CDR1 SGHTA, CDR2 FQGNSA.

This clonotype has at least ten counts. The genes are TRBV5-1 and TRBJ2-1; D is possibly TRBD1 (6 bases). The V end lost 5 bases, the J end lost 14 bases, and 14 bases lay between the germline ends. The CDR3 totals 11 residues. Germline V lookup: CDR1 SGHRS, CDR2 YFSETQ. The CDR3 spells CASRFTGHKFF. In nucleotides, the CDR3 is TGCGCCAGCAGATTTACGGGACACAAGTTCTTC.

This clonotype was counted at least ten times. This sequence joins TRBV6-6 and TRBJ2-5, with D possibly matching TRBD1 (6 bases). Germline-derived CDR1 and CDR2 are MNHNY and SVGAGI (reference sequence). V lost 8 bases to trimming and J lost 1 base, with 14 bases between them. This CDR3 contains 14 residues. DNA of the CDR3: TGTGCCAGCTCTCCCGCCAGGGGCCAAGAGACCCAGTACTTC. Residues: CASSPARGQETQYF.

This clonotype was recorded many times. This chain connects TRBV12-3 or TRBV12-4 to TRBJ2-7, with 11 bases lining up with TRBD2. CDR3 size: 14 residues. The trim removed 6 bases at V and 4 bases at J, leaving 5 bases unmatched. CDR3 amino acids: CASRSSGGPYEQYF. CDR3 sequence (DNA): TGTGCCAGCAGATCTAGCGGGGGGCCTTACGAGCAGTACTTC.

This clonotype was recorded many times. The chain has TRBV6-1 and TRBJ2-2; no definite D call. Looked up from germline, CDR1 is MNHNS and CDR2 is SASEGT. The CDR3 is 13 residues long. The CDR3 DNA reads TGTGCTAGCCCAAATTGGGCGGCCGGGGAGCTGTTTTTT. Translating gives CASPNWAAGELFF.

A word on this clonotype: A single base separates this from a much larger clone, so it may be a read error. V usage is TRBV20-1 and J usage is TRBJ2-1, with D perhaps matching TRBD1 or TRBD2 (5 bases each). V was pared by 0 bases and J by 8 bases, with 17 bases between. The CDR3 extends over 15 amino acids. The germline CDR1 and CDR2 sequences are DFQATT and SNEGSKA (reference sequence). CDR3 coding DNA: TGCAGTGCTAGAGAACCAATGGGACCGAGCGATGAGCAGTTCTTC. Protein sequence: CSAREPMGPSDEQFF.

This clonotype was counted only a few times. The chain joins TRBV6-6 to TRBJ2-1; 8 bases align to TRBD2. J was trimmed by 8 bases and V by 0 bases; bases with no gene match: 9. Germline V CDR1 and CDR2: MNHNY, SVGAGI (reference sequence). The CDR3 extends over 16 amino acids. CDR3: CASSYSISGEIDEQFF. The CDR3, as DNA: TGTGCCAGCAGTTACTCGATTAGCGGGGAGATCGATGAGCAGTTCTTC.

In this sample, this clonotype turned up many times. V and J are TRBV6-6 and TRBJ1-2; no clear D gene. V lost 5 bases, J lost 4 bases, and 17 bases lay in between. Germline V CDR1 and CDR2: MNHNY, SVGAGI (reference sequence). The CDR3 length is 15 residues. The CDR3 here is CASSTQVGGFYGYTF. The CDR3, as DNA: TGTGCCAGCAGTACCCAGGTGGGCGGTTTCTATGGCTACACCTTC.

The table lists this clonotype with many counts. The chain joins TRBV7-2 to TRBJ2-3; D possibly corresponds to TRBD2 (6 bases). The CDR3 extends over 14 amino acids. V shed 6 bases and J shed 0 bases, with 10 bases lying between them. Looked up from germline, CDR1 is SGHTA and CDR2 is FQGNSA. The CDR3: CASSSSASTDTQYF. The CDR3 nucleotides are TGTGCCAGCAGTTCTAGCGCCAGCACAGATACGCAGTATTTT.

This chain joins TRBV20-1 and TRBJ2-5; 11 bases are a match to TRBD2. The CDR3 length is 16 residues. Germline-derived CDR1 and CDR2 are DFQATT and SNEGSKA (reference sequence). J was trimmed by 5 bases and V by 0 bases; bases with no gene match: 8. CDR3 DNA: TGCAGTGCTAGAGAGGGACTAGCGGCCTGGGTTGAGACCCAGTACTTC. Encoded protein: CSAREGLAAWVETQYF.

Many counts were recorded for this clonotype. The V call is TRBV7-8, the J call TRBJ2-7; D is unresolved. This CDR3 has 15 amino acids. The V gene's germline CDR1 is SGHVS and CDR2 FQNEAQ. Between the trimmed V and J ends, which lost 5 bases and 5 bases, there was a span of 19 bases. CDR3 in DNA: TGTGCCAGCAGCATACTACCAGGACCCTGGGACGAGCAGTACTTC. Translated, it gives CASSILPGPWDEQYF. Supplemented by reference TRBV7-8 and TRBJ2-7, the full variable domain reads GAGVSQSPRYKVAKRGQDVALRCDPISGHVSLFWYQQALGQGPEFLTYFQNEAQLDKSGLPSDRFFAERPEGSVSTLKIQRTQQEDSAVYLCASSILPGPWDEQYFGPGTRLTVT.